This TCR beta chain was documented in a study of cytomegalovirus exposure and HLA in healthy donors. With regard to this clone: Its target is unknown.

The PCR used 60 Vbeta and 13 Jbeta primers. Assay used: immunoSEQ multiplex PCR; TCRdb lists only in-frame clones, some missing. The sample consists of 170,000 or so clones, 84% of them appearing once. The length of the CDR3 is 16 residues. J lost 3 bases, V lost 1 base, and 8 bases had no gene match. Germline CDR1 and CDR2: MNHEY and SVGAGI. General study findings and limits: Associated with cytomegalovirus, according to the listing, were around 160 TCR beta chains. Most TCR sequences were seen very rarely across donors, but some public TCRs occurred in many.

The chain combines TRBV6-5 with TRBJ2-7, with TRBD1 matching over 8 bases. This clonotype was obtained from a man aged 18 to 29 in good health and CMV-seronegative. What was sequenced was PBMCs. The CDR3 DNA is TGTGCCAGCAGTTACTTGGGACAGGTACCTTACTACGAGCAGTACTTC. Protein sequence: CASSYLGQVPYYEQYF.